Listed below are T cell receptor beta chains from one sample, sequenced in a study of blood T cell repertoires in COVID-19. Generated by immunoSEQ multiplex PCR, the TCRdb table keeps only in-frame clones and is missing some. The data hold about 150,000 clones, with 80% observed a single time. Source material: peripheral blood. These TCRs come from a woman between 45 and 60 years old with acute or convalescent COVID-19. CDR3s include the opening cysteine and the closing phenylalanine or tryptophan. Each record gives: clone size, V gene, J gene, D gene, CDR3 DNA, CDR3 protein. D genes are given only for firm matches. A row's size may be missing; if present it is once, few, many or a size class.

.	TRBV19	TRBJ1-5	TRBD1	TGTGCCTCCAGATACGGGACAGGAGACTTCCCCCAGCATTTT	CASRYGTGDFPQHF
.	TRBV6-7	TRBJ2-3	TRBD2	TGTGCCAGCAGTTACTGGGGCGGGGGTACAGATACGCAGTATTTT	CASSYWGGGTDTQYF
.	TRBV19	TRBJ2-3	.	TGTGCCAGTAGTGACTATAAAACAGATACGCAGTATTTT	CASSDYKTDTQYF
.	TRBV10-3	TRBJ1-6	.	TGTGCCATCAGTGAGTCGACCGGCAGGGCTTCACCCCTCCACTTT	CAISESTGRASPLHF
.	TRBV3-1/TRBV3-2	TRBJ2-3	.	TGTGCCAGCAGCCAAGACACCTACACAGATACGCAGTATTTT	CASSQDTYTDTQYF
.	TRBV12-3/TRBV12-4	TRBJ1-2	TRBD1	TGTGCCAGCAGGGAGGGGACAGGTCTTGGCTACACCTTC	CASREGTGLGYTF
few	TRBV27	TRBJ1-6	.	TGTGCCAGCACTTACACGACGGGGGGAGGTTCACCCCTCCACTTT	CASTYTTGGGSPLHF
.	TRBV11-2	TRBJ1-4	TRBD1	TGTGCCAGCAGCACTCGGACAGGGCGGGGTGAAAAACTGTTTTTT	CASSTRTGRGEKLFF
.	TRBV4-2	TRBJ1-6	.	TGTGCCAGCAAGTATTCTGGAGGGGATCGCTCACCCCTCCACTTT	CASKYSGGDRSPLHF
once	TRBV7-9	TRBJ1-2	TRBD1	TGTGCCAGCAGCTCCAAGACAGGGAGCGGCTATGGCTACACCTTC	CASSSKTGSGYGYTF
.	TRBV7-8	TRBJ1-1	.	TGTGCCAGCAGCTTAGCTACAGGTTACACTGAAGCTTTCTTT	CASSLATGYTEAFF
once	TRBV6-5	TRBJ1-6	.	TGTGCCAGCAGTTCTCGGGTCGCTTCCTATAATTCACCCCTCCACTTT	CASSSRVASYNSPLHF
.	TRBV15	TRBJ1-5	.	TGTGCCACCAGCAGAGATACCGGGACTTACGATAATCAGCCCCAGCATTTT	CATSRDTGTYDNQPQHF
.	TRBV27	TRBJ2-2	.	TGTGCCAGCAGTTTTCCCGGTACCGGGGAGCTGTTTTTT	CASSFPGTGELFF
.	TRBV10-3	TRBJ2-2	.	TGTGCCATCAGTGTGAGCGGGCCTGACACCGGGGAGCTGTTTTTT	CAISVSGPDTGELFF
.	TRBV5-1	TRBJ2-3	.	TGCGCCAGCAGTGACACGTTCGTTGGTACGCAGTATTTT	CASSDTFVGTQYF
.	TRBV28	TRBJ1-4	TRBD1	TGTGCCAGCTTAAGGACAGGGTTTGATGAAAAACTGTTTTTT	CASLRTGFDEKLFF
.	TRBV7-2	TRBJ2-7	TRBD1	TGTGCCAGCAGCTTAGAAACAGGGGCGGCCTACGAGCAGTACTTC	CASSLETGAAYEQYF
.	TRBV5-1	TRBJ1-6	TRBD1	TGCGCCAGCAGCGCCCTCAGACAGGGACTTGATAATTCACCCCTCCACTTT	CASSALRQGLDNSPLHF
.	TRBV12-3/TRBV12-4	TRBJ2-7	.	TGTGCCAGCAGGGAGGACGTCTACGAGCAGTACTTC	CASREDVYEQYF
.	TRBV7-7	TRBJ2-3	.	TGTGCCAGCAGCTTAGATGGGGGGGATACGCAGTATTTT	CASSLDGGDTQYF
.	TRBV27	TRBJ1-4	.	TGTGCCAGCAGTTATATCGGGGGCGGGAGTGGAAAACTGTTTTTT	CASSYIGGGSGKLFF
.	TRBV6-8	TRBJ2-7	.	TGTGCCAGCAGTACCCCGGGGTTGTCCTACGAGCAGTACTTC	CASSTPGLSYEQYF
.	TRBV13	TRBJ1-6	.	TGTGCCAGCAGCTTAGGGAGGGTTGGGTCCTATAATTCACCCCTCCACTTT	CASSLGRVGSYNSPLHF
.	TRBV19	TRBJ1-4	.	TGTGCCAGTAGTATACTGAGGACTAATGAAAAACTGTTTTTT	CASSILRTNEKLFF
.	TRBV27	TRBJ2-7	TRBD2	TGTGCCAGCAGTTTACTAGGACTAGCGGGAGACCCATCCGAGCAGTACTTC	CASSLLGLAGDPSEQYF
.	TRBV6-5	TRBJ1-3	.	TGTGCCAGCAGTTCCGGACAAGACAGTTTTGGAAACACCATATATTTT	CASSSGQDSFGNTIYF
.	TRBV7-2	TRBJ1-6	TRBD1	TGTGCCAGCAGCTTGGGAGGACAGGCATTTTCCTATAATTCACCCCTCCACTTT	CASSLGGQAFSYNSPLHF
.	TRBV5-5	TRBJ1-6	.	TGTGCCAGCAGCTTGCCGCGGAGCGATTCACCCCTCCACTTT	CASSLPRSDSPLHF
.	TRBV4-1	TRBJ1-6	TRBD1	TGCGCCAGCAGCGCCGGGACAGCCTATAATTCACCCCTCCACTTT	CASSAGTAYNSPLHF
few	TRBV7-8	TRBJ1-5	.	TGTGCCAGCAGCTTATTCCGGGGAGAGGGTCAGCCCCAGCATTTT	CASSLFRGEGQPQHF
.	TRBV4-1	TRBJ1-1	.	TGCGCCAGCAGCCAAGTCGATCGCGTCCAGAACACTGAAGCTTTCTTT	CASSQVDRVQNTEAFF
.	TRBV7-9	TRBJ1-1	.	TGTGCCAGCAGCTTACGGGAGAACACTGAAGCTTTCTTT	CASSLRENTEAFF
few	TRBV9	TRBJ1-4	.	TGTGCCAGCAGCCCACAGGGACCAGCGAGAAAACTGTTTTTT	CASSPQGPARKLFF
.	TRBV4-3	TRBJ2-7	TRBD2	TGCGCCAGCAGCCAACAAACCGGGACTAGTTTAGAGCAGTACTTC	CASSQQTGTSLEQYF
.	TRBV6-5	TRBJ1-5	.	TGTGCCAGCAGCTCCGGACGGGGGAATCAGCCCCAGCATTTT	CASSSGRGNQPQHF
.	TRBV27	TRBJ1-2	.	TGTGCCAGCAGTTTCAGTTGGGGGGATAATGGCTACACCTTC	CASSFSWGDNGYTF
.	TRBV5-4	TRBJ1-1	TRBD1	TGTGCCAGCAGCACAGGGGGCTTTACTGAAGCTTTCTTT	CASSTGGFTEAFF
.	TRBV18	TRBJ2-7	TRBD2	TGTGCCAGCTCACCGACTAGCGGGTGGTACGAGCAGTACTTC	CASSPTSGWYEQYF
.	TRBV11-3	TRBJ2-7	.	TGTGCCAGCAGCTTAGATCCACAGGGCGTCGAGCAGTACTTC	CASSLDPQGVEQYF
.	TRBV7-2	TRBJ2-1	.	TGTGCCAGCACCCTATCGGGGTTAGGTGAGCAGTTCTTC	CASTLSGLGEQFF
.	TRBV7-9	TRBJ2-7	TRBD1	TGTGCCAGCAGCTTAATCGGGACAGGGGTCTACGAGCAGTACTTC	CASSLIGTGVYEQYF
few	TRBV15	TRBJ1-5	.	TGTGCCACCAGCAGAGCCGACGGAGGCTCGTATCCTTTTGACAATCAGCCCCAGCATTTT	CATSRADGGSYPFDNQPQHF
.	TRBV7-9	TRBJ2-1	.	TGTGCCAGCAGCCCAAGGGGGAGCTCCTACAATGAGCAGTTCTTC	CASSPRGSSYNEQFF
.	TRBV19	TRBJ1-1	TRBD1	TGTGCCAGTACTAGGGGACAGGCGACTTGGAACACTGAAGCTTTCTTT	CASTRGQATWNTEAFF
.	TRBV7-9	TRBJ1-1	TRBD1	TGTGCCAGCAGTTTAGATTTCGGGACAGGGTCGAACACTGAAGCTTTCTTT	CASSLDFGTGSNTEAFF
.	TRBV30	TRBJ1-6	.	TGTGCCGCCTCCTTTGCGGGGGCTTCACCCCTCCACTTT	CAASFAGASPLHF
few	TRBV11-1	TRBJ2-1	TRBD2	TGTGCCAGCAGCCGTCAGGTTCGGGAGGGGGGGCCTGAGCAGTTCTTC	CASSRQVREGGPEQFF
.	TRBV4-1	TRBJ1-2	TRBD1	TGCGCCAGCAGCCAGGGACAGGGGGCGGAGGGCTACACCTTC	CASSQGQGAEGYTF
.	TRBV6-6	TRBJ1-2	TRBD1	TGTGCCAGCAGTTACGGAGGACAGGACGGCGGCTACACCTTC	CASSYGGQDGGYTF
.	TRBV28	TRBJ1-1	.	TGTGCCAGCAAACCTGGGCCAGGGATAGCTTTCTTT	CASKPGPGIAFF
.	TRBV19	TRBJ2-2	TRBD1	TGTGCCAGTAGTATCAGCGGCAGGGGGTCCGGGGAGCTGTTTTTT	CASSISGRGSGELFF
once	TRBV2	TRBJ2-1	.	TGTGCCAGCGCAGGCTACAATGAGCAGTTCTTC	CASAGYNEQFF
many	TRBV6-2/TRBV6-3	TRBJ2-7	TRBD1	TGTGCCAGCAGTTACTCCGGGACAGGGGGCTACGAGCAGTACTTC	CASSYSGTGGYEQYF
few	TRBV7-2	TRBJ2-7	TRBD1	TGTGCCAGCAGCCAGGGTGCGGGACAGGGGGCGGGTGGCGCCTACGAGCAGTACTTC	CASSQGAGQGAGGAYEQYF